Sequencing of this TCR beta chain was carried out in a study of T-cell reconstitution after alpha-beta-depleted transplantation in children. Unique molecular identifiers were incorporated when the TCRbeta library was constructed. TCRdb re-called the PCR reads with MiXCR, one entry per CDR3 protein. The sample records about 240,000 distinct CDR3 sequences, over 20% being singletons. Trimming took 6 bases from V and 3 from J, leaving 14 bases between them. This CDR3 region has 14 residues. CDR1 SQVTM and CDR2 ANQGSEA come from the germline V gene. The sequenced sample was PBMCs, obtained before TCRalphabeta/CD19-depleted stem cell transplant. This receptor was obtained from a girl under 10 years old with Fanconi anemia, due to receive a stem cell transplant. V is TRBV29-1 and J is TRBJ2-2; the D gene is possibly TRBD2 (6 bases). The CDR3 reads CSVEGPSHTGELFF. The DNA for the CDR3 is TGCAGCGTGGAGGGACCCTCCCACACCGGGGAGCTGTTTTTT.